This T cell receptor (beta chain) is drawn from a study of CD8 T cells in Susac syndrome (dated by TCRdb to between 2018 and 2021). A note on the overall study: Repertoire sequencing was used to test whether CD8+ T cell activation and differentiation in Susac syndrome was antigen driven. Paper-wide results and their limitations: The number of individuals in the TCR sequencing and HLA analysis was recognized as being relatively small.

High-throughput TCR beta sequencing profiled peripheral blood CD8+ and CD4+ T cells from healthy donors, Susac syndrome patients and multiple sclerosis patients. The multiple sclerosis controls were treatment-naive patients who had stable or active relapsing-remitting disease and met the revised McDonald criteria. Bulk CD8+ and CD4+ T cells were purified magnetically by negative isolation, whereas CD8+ TEMRA cells were enriched by FACS. Blood was collected in EDTA tubes and processed within 24 hours, with PBMCs isolated through density gradient centrifugation. PBMCs intended for TCR sequencing were cryopreserved in liquid nitrogen and thawed later in a water bath at 37 degrees C. Purity of sorted or isolated CD4+, CD8+ and CD8+ TEMRA cells was at least 90%. A word on this clonotype: Its antigen specificity is not known. One base away there is no much larger clone; base qualities are not given.

Spanning cysteine to phenylalanine, the CDR3 consists of 16 amino acids. The read is trimmed to its CDR3 DNA, 48 bases read in frame from base 1. Here V drops 3 bases and J drops 0 bases, and the junction holds 8 bases not matched to any gene. The germline V gene encodes CDR1 MGHRA and CDR2 YSYEKL. RNA was extracted using the RNeasy kit, and roughly 0.5 to 1 microgram was reverse transcribed with random hexamers. The immunoSEQ multiplex PCR assay, which covers 54 Vbeta and 13 Jbeta segments, was used to amplify TCR beta CDR3 regions. PCR amplification bias was corrected using a synthetic template baseline for primer optimization and computational correction. The study's own analysis went as follows. Only productive sequences were kept, with reads annotated to V, D and J genes according to IMGT and analyzed in immunoSEQ Analyzer. To calculate clonality, Shannon entropy was normalized by log2 of the number of productive unique sequences and then subtracted from one. For each patient and control, public and private clones were evaluated within the 100 most prevalent clones. Clones were defined as Susac-specific if absent from the healthy and MS cohorts, from 900 to 1,300 published viral clones and from other ImmuneACCESS disease sequences. Clones were called with MiXCR by TCRdb after fastp trimmed the public reads at Q25, and only in-frame beta chains were retained. Entries that share a CDR3 protein sequence are merged under the most common genes and DNA. TCRdb's processing, not the study's, gives the V and J calls here. This sample comprises 150,000 to 200,000 distinct CDR3 sequences, approximately 95% of them detected only once. In total, the top ten clones hold about 0.094% of the sample.

Sequences were obtained from CD4+ T cells from PBMCs. The sequence was obtained from a human donor with multiple sclerosis. The chain uses TRBV4-1 and TRBJ2-7; 7 bases in the middle match TRBD1. In nucleotide form, the sequence is TGCGCCAGCAGCCACAACCCGGGACAGAACTCCTACGAGCAGTACTTC. It codes for CASSHNPGQNSYEQYF.